This paragraph reports one TCR beta chain. It has no known antigen specificity. Qualities for individual bases were not recorded, and no much larger clone is one base off. The same CDR3 can be traced to other DNA sequences in this sample. The data are from a study of shared clonotypes between healthy human individuals (dated by TCRdb to 2018 to 2021). Study-wide context: The cohort included a few men and a couple of women between 18 and 49 years of age. For each donor, three plates each were used for CD4 naive and CD4 memory, two plates were used for CD8 naive, and one plate was used for CD8 memory. Per donor, leukapheresis produced somewhere between about 0.85 and 9.5 billion PBMCs. Libraries were prepared and TCR repertoires were sequenced by different laboratories using diverse techniques, in order to increase sequencing depth and limit assay-specific biases. The study deeply sequenced blood TCR repertoires of five healthy adults to estimate repertoire size and the extent of clonotype sharing between individuals. The research as a whole found: Sampling was restricted to blood, and TCR repertoires in tissues likely differ from the TCR repertoires found in blood. Because the study included a small number of donors, the genetic and exposure-history diversity represented was limited. Pairwise subsampling led to the expectation that sequencing depth would affect the degree of clonotype sharing among donors. Sharing across several donors was observed for around 4.8% of naive CD4, 3% to 3.5% of naive CD8, about 2.5% of memory CD4, and about 0.39% of memory CD8 clonotypes. Higher generation probabilities were observed for clonotypes shared by all four sorted-subset donors than for non-shared clonotypes. Rarefaction of sorted-subset datasets indicated incomplete sequencing despite the large sequencing depth. Larger estimated clonotype richness was generally found for naive subsets than for memory subsets.

The donors were healthy, HIV-negative adults with no recently reported acute infections or vaccinations. Only Caucasian adults living in Nashville, Tennessee, USA were represented among the donors. CD4+ T cells were enriched by magnetic negative selection, after which naive cells were positively selected on CD45RA and the negative fraction was taken as the memory subset. Blood was collected by leukapheresis, and PBMCs were isolated by Ficoll-Histopaque density gradient centrifugation and then cryopreserved in liquid nitrogen vapor phase. Analytical flow cytometry was used to check the purity and quantity of every magnetically sorted T cell population. Each sorted fraction had its genomic DNA isolated and then quantified by UV absorbance on a Nanodrop 2000c. The CDR3 runs 13 amino acids, cysteine and phenylalanine included. The sequence is cut down to CDR3 DNA, 39 bases in frame from base 1. The germline V gene provides CDR1 SGHAT and CDR2 FQNNGV. Cut back by 3 bases and 0 bases, the V and J ends lie 5 bases apart.

Using the deep immunoSEQ assay, multiplex PCR amplified TCR CDR3 regions from genomic DNA. Extracted genomic DNA from each cell subset was spread evenly across all wells of several immunoSEQ 96-well plates, with each plate serving as a replicate. For sorted subsets, each replicate PCR was loaded with approximately 190 ng genomic DNA, equivalent to some 31,000 T cell genomes. Purified libraries were quantified with a Qubit 3.0 fluorometer, sized on a Bioanalyzer 2100, and re-quantified with the KAPA Library Quantification kit. Every immunoSEQ 96-well plate was sequenced on a dedicated single-read 150-cycle Illumina NextSeq 550 flow cell. As for the original processing: Because the immunoSEQ output included only junctional sequences and no quality scores, the filtering could not be the same as the filtering used for full-length reads. To assign V/J genes and CDR3, sequences were annotated against IMGT germline references using PyIR, a Python wrapper for IgBLAST v1.9. Any read was removed if the V/J assignment was weak (E-value above 1e-6), the CDR3 was missing, or the read contained stop codons, out-of-frame junctions, or ambiguous translated residues. A V3J clonotype was defined by an identical inferred V gene, J gene, and CDR3 amino acid sequence. Percentage overlap between repertoires was calculated by dividing the number of shared unique clonotypes by the size of the smaller repertoire. Richness of each repertoire was evaluated using RTK rarefaction, the Chao1 estimator, and Recon v2.1 estimates of unobserved clonotypes. Generation probabilities for all TCRbeta clonotypes obtained by the gDNA method from a handful of donors were computed using OLGA. TCRdb took this table from immuneACCESS and kept in-frame rearrangements with V and J called. Such tables lack part of the clones; where checked against another copy, unresolved V genes explain under half of the gap, and the rest is unexplained. The V and J calls and clone size come from that table; D and trimming were worked out from the DNA. The table for this sample lists approximately 700,000 clones; about 80% of them were counted only once. The biggest ten clones account for 1.5% to 2% of the sample.

The receptor was derived from a woman aged 30 to 39 in good health. What was sequenced was memory CD4+ T cells sorted from blood. The sample's cell subset or site label is to be understood as: CD45RA-negative fraction. This receptor chain uses TRBV11-2 and TRBJ1-1; no D gene call is confident. The CDR3 corresponds to CASSFSLNTEAFF. DNA sequence: TGTGCCAGCAGCTTTAGTTTGAACACTGAAGCTTTCTTT. Outside the CDR3, residues come from the reference TRBV11-2 and TRBJ1-1 proteins, so the full variable domain is: EAGVAQSPRYKIIEKRQSVAFWCNPISGHATLYWYQQILGQGPKLLIQFQNNGVVDDSQLPKDRFSAERLKGVDSTLKIQPAKLEDSAVYLCASSFSLNTEAFFGQGTRLTVV.